These 20 T cell receptor beta chains share one sample of origin, sequenced in a study of T-cell memory formation after mild COVID-19. From the 5' RACE reads, TCRdb called clonotypes with MiXCR, one entry per CDR3 protein. There are around 400,000 distinct CDR3 sequences in the sample; 20% to 30% occur only once, and around 8.7% lies in the top ten. The specimen was PBMCs or a T cell subset sorted from them (not recorded which). The receptors shown here come from an adult woman who had mild COVID-19 (a few samples of this study predate the infection). Cell type and time point are not known.

V usage is TRBV9 and J usage is TRBJ1-3; tentatively, D is TRBD1 (5 bases). Trimming stripped 1 base from V and 0 bases from J, with 17 bases between. CDR3 length: 18 residues. CDR1 is SGDLS and CDR2 is YYNGEE in the germline V gene. In nucleotides, the CDR3 is TGTGCCAGCAGCGTAAATGTAGGCGGGGGGACCTCTGGAAACACCATATATTTT. Translating gives CASSVNVGGGTSGNTIYF.

This clonotype was recorded at least ten times. The chain couples TRBV29-1 to TRBJ1-2; D is uncertain. The CDR3 loop spans 15 amino acids. V was trimmed by 3 bases and J by 7 bases, leaving 21 bases between them. The germline V gene has CDR1 SQVTM and CDR2 ANQGSEA. The CDR3 reads CSVDDPGPSNSGYTF. The DNA for the CDR3 is TGCAGCGTTGATGATCCTGGGCCTTCGAATAGTGGCTACACCTTC.

This chain links TRBV7-3 with TRBJ2-5, with 11 bases that match TRBD2. Per germline, CDR1 SGHTA and CDR2 FQGTGA. CDR3 length: 18 residues. V lost 1 base and J lost 2; bases outside the gene matches: 9. For the CDR3, the DNA is TGTGCCAGCAGCTTAATACTGACTAGCGGGACCCCTCAAGAGACCCAGTACTTC. This translates into CASSLILTSGTPQETQYF.

This clonotype was counted between two and nine times. The chain employs TRBV3-1 and TRBJ2-2; the D gene is possibly TRBD2 (5 bases). Germline lookup yields CDR1 LGHDT and CDR2 YNNKEL (reference sequence). This CDR3 contains 15 residues. Deletions cut 2 bases from V and 6 bases from J, with 13 bases between. In DNA, the CDR3 is TGTGCCAGCAGCCAACCGGGGTTAGGAGCCGGGGAGCTGTTTTTT. It encodes CASSQPGLGAGELFF.

The chain is built from TRBV24-1 and TRBJ1-1; D unresolved. Between the trimmed V and J ends, which lost 5 bases and 1 base, there was a span of 4 bases. Germline-derived CDR1 and CDR2 are KGHDR and SFDVKD. CDR3 length equals 12 residues. The CDR3 DNA is TGTGCCACCAGTGCCCGGAACACTGAAGCTTTCTTT. This translates into CATSARNTEAFF.

The V call is TRBV27, the J call TRBJ1-3, with D unresolved. CDR1 and CDR2 from the germline V gene are MNHEY and SMNVEV (reference sequence). V dropped 4 bases and J dropped 1 base, with 11 bases sitting between them. The CDR3 covers 15 residues. CDR3 coding DNA: TGTGCCAGCAGTTCAGACTTTGTTTCTGGAAACACCATATATTTT. As protein: CASSSDFVSGNTIYF.

This clonotype was counted only a few times. The chain couples TRBV9 to TRBJ1-6; D unresolved. The length of the CDR3 is 15 residues. CDR1 is SGDLS and CDR2 is YYNGEE in the germline V gene. The V and J ends lost 0 bases and 4 bases respectively, with 8 bases between them. The CDR3 nucleotides read TGTGCCAGCAGCGTAGTGGCAGATTATAATTCACCCCTCCACTTT. It specifies CASSVVADYNSPLHF.

This clonotype was seen only a few times. The chain uses TRBV12-3 or TRBV12-4 and TRBJ2-7; TRBD2 agrees at 8 bases. CDR3 length: 18 amino acids. J was trimmed by 0 bases and V by 6 bases; bases with no gene match: 16. CDR3 nucleotide sequence: TGTGCCAGCAGGGGCGTGGGTAGCGGGATACCGAGCTCCTACGAGCAGTACTTC. Protein product: CASRGVGSGIPSSYEQYF.

Ten or more counts support this clonotype. V usage is TRBV20-1 and J usage is TRBJ2-1; no definite D call. The CDR3 consists of 14 residues. CDR1 and CDR2 from the germline V gene are DFQATT and SNEGSKA (reference sequence). The germline V and J ends were trimmed by 5 bases and 7 bases, with 18 bases remaining between them. The CDR3 loop reads CSALRQSGWNEQFF. The CDR3 DNA is TGCAGTGCTCTAAGACAATCCGGGTGGAATGAGCAGTTCTTC.

This rearrangement joins TRBV10-3 to TRBJ2-5, with 9 bases fitting TRBD2. V lost 4 bases, J lost 4 bases, and 7 bases stayed unmatched. CDR1 is ENHRY and CDR2 is SYGVKD in the germline V gene. CDR3 size: 15 residues. The CDR3 spells CAISGLAEAVETQYF. The CDR3 DNA follows: TGTGCCATCAGTGGACTAGCGGAAGCGGTAGAGACCCAGTACTTC.

The gene calls are TRBV27 and TRBJ2-1, with TRBD1 matching 8 bases. Losses at the gene ends were 5 bases for V and 4 bases for J; bases not matched to a gene: 7. Germline CDR1 and CDR2: MNHEY and SMNVEV (reference sequence). The CDR3 is 15 amino acids. CDR3 DNA sequence: TGTGCCAGCAGTCTCCGGGACAGGACTTACAATGAGCAGTTCTTC. This codes for CASSLRDRTYNEQFF.

The CDR3 reads CASIGSGARGEQYF. In DNA, the CDR3 is TGTGCCAGTATAGGTAGCGGGGCCCGGGGCGAGCAGTACTTC. The rearrangement uses TRBV2 and TRBJ2-7; 8 nucleotides match TRBD2. The V and J ends lost 9 bases and 6 bases, in that order; junction bases with no gene match: 13. This CDR3 has 14 amino acids. Germline V gene sequence: CDR1 SNHLY, CDR2 FYNNEI.

The gene calls are TRBV12-3 or TRBV12-4 and TRBJ2-5, with 7 bases lining up with TRBD2. The CDR3 covers 13 residues. V trimming: 6 bases; J trimming: 4 bases; junction bases outside the gene matches: 5. The CDR3 DNA reads TGTGCCAGCAGCGGACTAGTGAGAGAGACCCAGTACTTC. Encoded protein: CASSGLVRETQYF.

The chain employs TRBV7-9 and TRBJ2-7; TRBD1 is a possible D gene (6 bases). Between the trimmed V and J ends, which lost 3 bases and 2 bases, there was a span of 11 bases. The CDR3 is 14 residues long. From germline, CDR1 is SEHNR and CDR2 FQNEAQ (reference sequence). The CDR3 bases are TGTGCCAGCAGCTTCCAGGGGAAGCCCTACGAGCAGTACTTC. Translation: CASSFQGKPYEQYF.

The chain links TRBV3-1 to TRBJ1-1; D perhaps matches TRBD1 (5 bases). CDR1 and CDR2 from the germline V gene are LGHDT and YNNKEL (reference sequence). V lost 0 bases to trimming and J lost 8 bases, with 13 bases between them. The CDR3 has 14 amino acids. Here the CDR3 DNA reads TGTGCCAGCAGCCAAGAAGCAGGGTACAGGGAAGCTTTCTTT. Encoded protein: CASSQEAGYREAFF.

The genes are TRBV6-5 and TRBJ2-3; 7 bases agree with TRBD2. The V segment lost 0 bases and the J segment 5 bases; nucleotides outside the gene matches: 5. Looked up from germline, CDR1 is MNHEY and CDR2 is SVGAGI. The CDR3 is 15 amino acids. The CDR3 bases are TGTGCCAGCAGTTACTCTGGGAGGGAGGGAGATACGCAGTATTTT. Protein sequence: CASSYSGREGDTQYF.

This clonotype was counted between two and nine times. The CDR3 DNA sequence: TGTGCCAGCAGGCTCGGGGGGGGATACAATGAGCAGTTCTTC. This translates into CASRLGGGYNEQFF. The chain is built from TRBV6-5 and TRBJ2-1; TRBD2 agrees at 8 bases. The CDR3 consists of 14 residues. CDR1 and CDR2 from the germline V gene are MNHEY and SVGAGI. V was clipped by 6 bases and J by 4 bases; unmatched bases: 5.

The chain combines TRBV6-2 or TRBV6-3 with TRBJ2-7; 13 bases line up with TRBD2. CDR3 length equals 13 residues. CDR1 MNHEY and CDR2 SVGEGT come from the germline V gene. The V gene end was trimmed by 6 bases and the J gene end by 9 bases; junction bases not matched to a gene: 5. CDR3 residues: CASRGLAGRWQYF. The CDR3 nucleotides read TGTGCCAGCAGGGGACTAGCGGGACGATGGCAGTACTTC.

The genes are TRBV4-1 and TRBJ2-5; D remains ambiguous. The ends were cut back, 1 base at V and 5 bases at J, with 11 bases in the middle. The CDR3 length is 14 residues. Germline V gene sequence: CDR1 MGHRA, CDR2 YSYEKL. For the CDR3, the DNA is TGCGCCAGCAGCCAAGGGATAGGTTCGGAGACCCAGTACTTC. It codes for CASSQGIGSETQYF.

This clonotype has just a few counts. V and J are TRBV9 and TRBJ1-4, with D unclear. In germline, CDR1 is SGDLS, CDR2 YYNGEE. The ends were cut back, 0 bases at V and 0 bases at J, with 6 bases in the middle. The CDR3 is made up of 15 amino acids. In DNA, the CDR3 is TGTGCCAGCAGCGTAGGGGCGGCAACTAATGAAAAACTGTTTTTT. It is translated as CASSVGAATNEKLFF.